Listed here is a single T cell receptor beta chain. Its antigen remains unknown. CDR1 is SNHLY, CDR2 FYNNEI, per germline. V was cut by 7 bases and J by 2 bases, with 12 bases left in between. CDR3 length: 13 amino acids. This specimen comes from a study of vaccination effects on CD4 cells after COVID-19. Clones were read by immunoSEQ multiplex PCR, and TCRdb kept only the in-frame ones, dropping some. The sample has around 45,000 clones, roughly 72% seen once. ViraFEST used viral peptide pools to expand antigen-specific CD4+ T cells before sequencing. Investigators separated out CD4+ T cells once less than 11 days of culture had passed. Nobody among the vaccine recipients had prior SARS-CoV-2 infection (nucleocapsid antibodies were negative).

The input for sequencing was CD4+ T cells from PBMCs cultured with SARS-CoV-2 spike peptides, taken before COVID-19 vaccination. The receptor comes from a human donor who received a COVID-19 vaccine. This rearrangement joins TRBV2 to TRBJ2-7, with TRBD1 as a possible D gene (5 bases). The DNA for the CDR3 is TGTGCCAGCAAGCGACAGAAACCCTACGAGCAGTACGTC. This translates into CASKRQKPYEQYV.